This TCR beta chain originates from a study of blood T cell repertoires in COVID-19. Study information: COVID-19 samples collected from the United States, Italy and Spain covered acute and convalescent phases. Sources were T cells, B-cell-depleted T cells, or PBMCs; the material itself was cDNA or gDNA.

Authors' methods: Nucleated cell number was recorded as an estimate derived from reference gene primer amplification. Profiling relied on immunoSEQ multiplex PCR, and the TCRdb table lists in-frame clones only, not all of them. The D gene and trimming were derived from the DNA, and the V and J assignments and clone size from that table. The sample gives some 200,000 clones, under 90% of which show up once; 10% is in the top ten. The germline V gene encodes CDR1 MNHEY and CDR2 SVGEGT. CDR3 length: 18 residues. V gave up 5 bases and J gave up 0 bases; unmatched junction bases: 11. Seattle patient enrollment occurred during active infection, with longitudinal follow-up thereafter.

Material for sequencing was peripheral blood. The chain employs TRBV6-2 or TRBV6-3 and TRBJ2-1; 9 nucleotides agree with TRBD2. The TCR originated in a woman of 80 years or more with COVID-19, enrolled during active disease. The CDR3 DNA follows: TGTGCCAGCAGTGCCCTCCGGACTAGCGTGGCCTCCTACAATGAGCAGTTCTTC. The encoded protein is CASSALRTSVASYNEQFF.